This T cell receptor beta chain stems from a study of spatial heterogeneity in lung cancer. The CDR3 consists of 13 residues. With 3 bases clipped from V and 4 bases from J, the junction kept 5 bases outside the gene matches. Germline lookup yields CDR1 DFQATT and CDR2 SNEGSKA (reference sequence). Sample time point: blood at routine non-recurrence follow-up after resection. Sequencing was performed on whole RNA extracted from tumor and nontumor lung tissue, or from frozen PBMC, and the material was left unsorted. Each molecule of TCR cDNA was tagged with one unique molecular identifier. One entry per CDR3 protein results from TCRdb running MiXCR on the 5' RACE reads. The sample shows about 50,000 distinct CDR3 sequences, 7.4% of them seen only once. This clonotype was counted only a few times.

This material consisted of PBMCs, taken at follow-up. This receptor was identified in a female donor with early-stage non-small cell lung cancer. The genes are TRBV20-1 and TRBJ2-7; 8 bases agree with TRBD1. This CDR3 is CSASRTGRYEQYF. CDR3 DNA sequence: TGCAGTGCTAGCCGGACAGGGAGATACGAGCAGTACTTC.